This T cell receptor beta chain was recorded in a study of blood T cell repertoires in COVID-19. Study-wide context: Italy, Spain and the United States were the sources of the convalescent and acute COVID-19 samples.

Clones were sequenced by immunoSEQ multiplex PCR, and TCRdb holds only the in-frame ones, with some missing. The sample holds roughly 87,000 clones, less than 80% seen once. The junction had 9 bases not matched to a gene; V was cut back by 6 bases and J by 2 bases. Germline V gives CDR1 MDHEN, CDR2 SYDVKM. The CDR3 is 15 amino acids. Sequenced material: peripheral blood. The chain links TRBV28 to TRBJ1-1; TRBD1 matches at 7 bases. The clonotype comes from a woman over 75 with acute or convalescent COVID-19. CDR3 sequence: CASRFTGTVNTEAFF. DNA of the CDR3: TGTGCCAGCAGATTTACCGGGACAGTAAACACTGAAGCTTTCTTT.